Listed below are T cell receptor beta chains from one sample, sequenced in a study of T cells in Graves' hyperthyroidism and ophthalmopathy. TCRdb re-analysed the multiplex PCR reads in MiXCR, keeping a single row per CDR3 protein. The profile shows hundreds of thousands of distinct CDR3 sequences, over 40% of them singletons. The sample consisted of peripheral blood or thyroid tissue (not recorded which). These receptors were collected from an adult man with Graves' disease, either hyperthyroidism or ophthalmopathy (not recorded which). Both conserved end residues are part of each CDR3. A D gene is named only where the DNA matches it firmly. Expanded clones are given a class, and other clones once, few, many or no size at all.

v_gene,abundance,d_gene,j_gene,CDR3nt,CDR3aa
TRBV29-1,-,TRBD1,TRBJ2-7,TGCAGCGTTGGGGACAGGGGATACTACGAGCAGTACTTC,CSVGDRGYYEQYF
TRBV7-8,few,TRBD2,TRBJ2-7,TGTGCCAGCAGCTTAGCGGTAGCGGGAGCCCAGTACTTC,CASSLAVAGAQYF
TRBV6-5,few,-,TRBJ1-2,TGTGCCAGCACCTCCGCTAACTATGGCTACACCTTC,CASTSANYGYTF
TRBV29-1,-,TRBD1,TRBJ1-4,TGCAGCGTGAACAGGGGGTCTGATGAAAAACTGTTTTTT,CSVNRGSDEKLFF
TRBV7-2,many,-,TRBJ1-2,TGTGCCAGCAGCTACCCACCCGGTTACCACTACACCTTC,CASSYPPGYHYTF
TRBV2,-,TRBD1,TRBJ1-6,TGTGCCACCTCAGCGGGACAGGGGTTGGCACCCCTCCACTTT,CATSAGQGLAPLHF
TRBV10-3,-,TRBD1,TRBJ2-7,TGTGCGTTGGGGACAGGGGACTCGAGCTCCTACGAGCAGTACTTC,CALGTGDSSSYEQYF
TRBV25-1,few,-,TRBJ2-5,TGTGCCAGCAGTGCCCGGGGGGCGGGCCGGGAGACCCAGTACTTC,CASSARGAGRETQYF
TRBV25-1,many,TRBD1,TRBJ2-7,TGTGCCAGCAGTATCGGACAGGGCTCCTACGAGCAGTACTTC,CASSIGQGSYEQYF
TRBV14,-,TRBD2,TRBJ2-7,TGTGCCAGCAGCCCTGGACTAGACACCTACGAGCAGTACTTC,CASSPGLDTYEQYF
TRBV10-2,-,-,TRBJ1-1,TGTGCCAGCAGTGCACAAAACGCCGGGACAACCATGAACACTGAAGCTTTCTTT,CASSAQNAGTTMNTEAFF
TRBV28,few,-,TRBJ1-5,TGTGCCAGCAGTTGGGGCTTTAGCAATCAGCCCCAGCATTTT,CASSWGFSNQPQHF
TRBV12-3/TRBV12-4,-,-,TRBJ1-5,TGTGCCAGCAAGGGTCGGGGCCAGCATTTT,CASKGRGQHF
TRBV7-3,-,-,TRBJ2-5,TGTGCCAGCAATCGCGCAGGGATGAACCAAGAGACCCAGTACTTC,CASNRAGMNQETQYF
TRBV24-1,-,-,TRBJ2-5,TGTGCCAGCTCACAATACAGGGTCGTCCCTCAAGAGACCCAGTACTTC,CASSQYRVVPQETQYF
TRBV5-1,-,-,TRBJ2-2,TGCGCCAGCAGCTTGGCTGAGGGGGCGAACACCGGGGAGCTGTTTTTT,CASSLAEGANTGELFF
TRBV7-8,many,-,TRBJ2-7,TGTGCCAGCAGCCTTGGGCACAGGGAATACGAGCAGTACTTC,CASSLGHREYEQYF
TRBV5-1,once,TRBD1,TRBJ2-7,TGCGCCAGCAGCTTGGGGACAGGGGGAGGACGCCACGAGCAGTACTTC,CASSLGTGGGRHEQYF
TRBV10-3,once,-,TRBJ1-5,TGTGCCTTCAATCAGCCCCAGCATTTT,CAFNQPQHF
TRBV7-2,-,-,TRBJ1-3,TGTGCCAGCAGCTTAGTAGTCGGAGACTCTGGAAACACCATATATTTT,CASSLVVGDSGNTIYF
TRBV20-1,-,-,TRBJ2-5,TGCAGTGCTAGGGCTGAACCAAATCAGCCCCAGTACTTC,CSARAEPNQPQYF
TRBV6-5,-,-,TRBJ1-6,TGTGCCAGCCGAAACAGGCCTATGGGCTCCTATAATTCACCCCTCCACTTT,CASRNRPMGSYNSPLHF